The rows below give T cell receptor beta chains drawn from one sample of a study of shared clonotypes between healthy human individuals. Method: immunoSEQ multiplex PCR; TCRdb's copy keeps in-frame clones and lacks some. The top ten clones hold 0.1% to 0.15% of a sample with around 2.3 million clones, around 95% of them seen once. The specimen sequenced was naive CD4+ T cells sorted from blood. The receptors were gathered from a man younger than 30 in good health. CDR3s include the opening cysteine and the closing phenylalanine or tryptophan. A D gene is named only where the DNA matches it firmly. Clone size appears in some rows only: once, few, many, or a class for an expanded clone.

d_call	v_call	clone_size	j_call	cdr3_nt	cdr3_aa
NA	TRBV10-1	NA	TRBJ2-1	TGCGCCAGCAGTGAAGTAACGGGAGCTAGTTACAATGAGCAGTTCTTC	CASSEVTGASYNEQFF
TRBD1	TRBV5-6	NA	TRBJ1-2	TGTGCCAGCAGCTTGGAGCCTTGGCCGGGACAGGGGGCCCATGGCTACACCTTC	CASSLEPWPGQGAHGYTF
NA	TRBV19	NA	TRBJ1-5	TGTGCCAGTAGCGAAAGACAGGAGAATCAGCCCCAGCATTTT	CASSERQENQPQHF
NA	TRBV18	NA	TRBJ2-1	TGTGCCAGCTCACGTTTAGGAGGGGTACATGAGCAGTTCTTC	CASSRLGGVHEQFF
NA	TRBV27	once	TRBJ2-6	TGTGCCAGTTCACTCTCTGGGGCCAACGTCCTGACTTTC	CASSLSGANVLTF
NA	TRBV11-2	NA	TRBJ2-5	TGTGCCAGCAGCTTAGCGGTGGGTGGCCCCCAAGAGACCCAGTACTTC	CASSLAVGGPQETQYF
NA	TRBV19	NA	TRBJ2-7	TGTGCCAGTCGTCGGGCAGGGGCCTCCTACGAGCAGTACTTC	CASRRAGASYEQYF
NA	TRBV10-3	NA	TRBJ2-1	TGTGCCATCAAAGGCGGCAGCTCCTACAATGAGCAGTTCTTC	CAIKGGSSYNEQFF
NA	TRBV5-4	NA	TRBJ2-2	TGTGCCAGCAGCTTGACTGTGGGAGGAAAGTCGGCCGGGGAGCTGTTTTTT	CASSLTVGGKSAGELFF
TRBD1	TRBV7-2	NA	TRBJ1-6	TGTGCCAGCAGCTTGACGGGACAGGGGAATTCACCCCTCCACTTT	CASSLTGQGNSPLHF
NA	TRBV5-4	NA	TRBJ2-5	TGTGCCAGCAGCCCCGGACAGAGGGAGACCCAGTACTTC	CASSPGQRETQYF
NA	TRBV6-1	NA	TRBJ2-3	TGTGCCAGCAGTGAAAAACCCTTCCCCGGCACAGATACGCAGTATTTT	CASSEKPFPGTDTQYF
TRBD1	TRBV5-1	once	TRBJ2-1	TGCGCCAGCACCCCCACAGGGGGCGAATACAATGAGCAGTTCTTC	CASTPTGGEYNEQFF
TRBD2	TRBV2	NA	TRBJ2-3	TGTGCCAGCAGTGAACTAGCGGGAGGCACAGATACGCAGTATTTT	CASSELAGGTDTQYF
NA	TRBV10-2	NA	TRBJ1-5	TGCGCCAGCAGCAAACGGGGGGGTGACAGCAATCAGCCCCAGCATTTT	CASSKRGGDSNQPQHF
TRBD2	TRBV28	NA	TRBJ2-1	TGTGCCAGCAGCCGGGGAGCTAGCGGGGGGCGTGAGCAGTTCTTC	CASSRGASGGREQFF
NA	TRBV9	NA	TRBJ2-5	TGTGCCAGCAGCGTAACCTCCCTCGGGGAGACCCAGTACTTC	CASSVTSLGETQYF
NA	TRBV6-5	NA	TRBJ2-5	TGTGCCAGCAGTCCATTCGGAGAGACCCAGTACTTC	CASSPFGETQYF
NA	TRBV27	NA	TRBJ1-6	TGTGCCAGCAGTGCCCTGCAGTATACTAATTCACCCCTCCACTTT	CASSALQYTNSPLHF
TRBD2	TRBV6-1	few	TRBJ2-4	TGTGCCAGCCGGGGAGGGGAAAACATTCAGTACTTC	CASRGGENIQYF
NA	TRBV7-2	NA	TRBJ2-7	TGTGCCAGCAGCTCCTCCGGGACAAAGTACGAGCAGTACTTC	CASSSSGTKYEQYF
NA	TRBV18	NA	TRBJ1-4	TGTGCCAGCTCCCCTAGTCCGGGACAACTAAATGAAAAACTGTTTTTT	CASSPSPGQLNEKLFF
TRBD2	TRBV5-1	NA	TRBJ2-7	TGCGCCAGCAGCTTGACTAGCGTGAACTACGAGCAGTACTTC	CASSLTSVNYEQYF
NA	TRBV6-1	NA	TRBJ2-6	TGTGCCAGCAGTGGCTCTGGGACTCACTCCTCTGGGGCCAACGTCCTGACTTTC	CASSGSGTHSSGANVLTF
TRBD1	TRBV10-3	NA	TRBJ2-7	TGTGCCATCAGTAGGCCGGGACAGGGGCTATACGAGCAGTACTTC	CAISRPGQGLYEQYF
TRBD1	TRBV27	few	TRBJ2-2	TGTGCCAGCAGCGGGACAGGGGGCACCCGGGAGCTGTTTTTT	CASSGTGGTRELFF
NA	TRBV19	NA	TRBJ1-3	TGTGCCAGTAGTACCCCTGGGGGGCCGCCTGGAAACACCATATATTTT	CASSTPGGPPGNTIYF
NA	TRBV11-2	NA	TRBJ1-1	TGTGCCAGCGGGTTGAGACAAACGAACACTGAAGCTTTCTTT	CASGLRQTNTEAFF
NA	TRBV19	NA	TRBJ1-5	TGTGCCAGTAGTACCGGGACGGTCTACAATCAGCCCCAGCATTTT	CASSTGTVYNQPQHF
NA	TRBV10-3	NA	TRBJ1-6	TGTGCCATCAGTGAGTCCAGGGTAAACTCACCCCTCCACTTT	CAISESRVNSPLHF
NA	TRBV4-1	NA	TRBJ1-3	TGCGCCAGCAGCCAAGGAGTCAACCTCTCTGGAAACACCATATATTTT	CASSQGVNLSGNTIYF
NA	TRBV7-9	NA	TRBJ2-3	TGTGCCAGCAGCCTGGGACTTTCCACAGATACGCAGTATTTT	CASSLGLSTDTQYF
NA	TRBV5-1	NA	TRBJ2-1	TGCGCCAGCAGCTCCGCCCTGGGATACTCCTACAATGAGCAGTTCTTC	CASSSALGYSYNEQFF
NA	TRBV10-3	NA	TRBJ2-3	TGTGCCATCAGATTTACTAGCACAGATACGCAGTATTTT	CAIRFTSTDTQYF
NA	TRBV2	NA	TRBJ2-7	TGTGCCAGCAGAGCACAGGGATTCGAGCAGTACTTC	CASRAQGFEQYF
TRBD1	TRBV19	NA	TRBJ1-4	TGTGCCAGTAGTATACGGACAGGGAGTAATGAAAAACTGTTTTTT	CASSIRTGSNEKLFF
TRBD2	TRBV11-2	NA	TRBJ2-7	TGTGCCAGCAGCCCCGGGACTAGCGGGAGCGAGCAGTACTTC	CASSPGTSGSEQYF
NA	TRBV28	NA	TRBJ2-3	TGTGCCAGCAGTTCGGTGTCCACAGATACGCAGTATTTT	CASSSVSTDTQYF
TRBD2	TRBV5-1	NA	TRBJ2-7	TGCGCCAGCAGCTTGGAGGGACTAGCGGGAAGTTTCTACGAGCAGTACTTC	CASSLEGLAGSFYEQYF
NA	TRBV6-5	NA	TRBJ1-2	TGTGCCAGCAGTATTCTCCAGGGGAACTATGGCTACACCTTC	CASSILQGNYGYTF
NA	TRBV2	NA	TRBJ2-2	TGTGCCAGCAGCAGGGTCAGGGACACCGGGGAGCTGTTTTTT	CASSRVRDTGELFF
NA	TRBV19	NA	TRBJ1-4	TGTGCCAGTAGTATTGGGGGGCTGGATAATGAAAAACTGTTTTTT	CASSIGGLDNEKLFF
NA	TRBV27	NA	TRBJ1-2	TGTGCCAGCAGTCCCGAAAAGAACTATGGCTACACCTTC	CASSPEKNYGYTF
TRBD1	TRBV5-6	NA	TRBJ1-4	TGTGCCAGCAGCTTGATGCGACAGGGTAATGAAAAACTGTTTTTT	CASSLMRQGNEKLFF
NA	TRBV18	NA	TRBJ1-6	TGTGCCAGCTCACCTGGACAGTTTAATTCACCCCTCCACTTT	CASSPGQFNSPLHF
TRBD2	TRBV6-5	NA	TRBJ2-7	TGTGCCAGCAGTTACCCTAGCGGGAGTTACGAGCAGTACTTC	CASSYPSGSYEQYF
TRBD1	TRBV5-4	once	TRBJ1-1	TGTGCCAGCAGCTTGGCCGGAACAGGGGGCACTGAAGCTTTCTTT	CASSLAGTGGTEAFF
TRBD2	TRBV2	NA	TRBJ2-5	TGTGCCAGCCTCAGACTAGCGGGAATAGAGACCCAGTACTTC	CASLRLAGIETQYF